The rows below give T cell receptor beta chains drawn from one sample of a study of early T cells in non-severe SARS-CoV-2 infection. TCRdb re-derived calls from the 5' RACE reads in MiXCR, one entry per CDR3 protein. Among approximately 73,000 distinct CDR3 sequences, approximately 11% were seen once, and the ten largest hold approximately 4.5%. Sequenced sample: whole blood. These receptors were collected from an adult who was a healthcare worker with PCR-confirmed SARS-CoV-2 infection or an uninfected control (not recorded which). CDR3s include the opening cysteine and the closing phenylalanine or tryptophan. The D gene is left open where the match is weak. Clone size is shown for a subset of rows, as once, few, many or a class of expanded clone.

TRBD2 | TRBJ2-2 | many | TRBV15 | TGTGCCACCAGCAGAGGGCTAGCGGGGCACACCGGGGAGCTGTTTTTT | CATSRGLAGHTGELFF
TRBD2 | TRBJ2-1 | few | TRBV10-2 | TGCGCCAGCAGACCACTAGCGGGGGGAGACAATGAGCAGTTCTTC | CASRPLAGGDNEQFF
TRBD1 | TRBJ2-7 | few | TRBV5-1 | TGCGCCAGCAGCCTTGCATCAGGGGGCTCCTACGAGCAGTACTTC | CASSLASGGSYEQYF
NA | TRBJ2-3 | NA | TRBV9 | TGTGCCAGCAGCGTAGGGGGCGGTGGTGGAGGCGCAGATACGCAGTATTTT | CASSVGGGGGGADTQYF
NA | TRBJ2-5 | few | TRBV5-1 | TGCGCCAGCAGCTTGCTACCCGGGGGAGAGACCCAGTACTTC | CASSLLPGGETQYF
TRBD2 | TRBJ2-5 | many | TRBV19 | TGTGCCAGTAGACCCGGACTAGCGGGGGGCTCCAGGTTTTCGGAGACCCAGTACTTC | CASRPGLAGGSRFSETQYF
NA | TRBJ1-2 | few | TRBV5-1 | TGCGCCAGCAGCTTGGCAGGTTTCTATGGCTACACCTTC | CASSLAGFYGYTF
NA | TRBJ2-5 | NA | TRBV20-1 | TGCAGTGTGTGGGGGCCTGAGTTCTCTGGTCAAGAGACCCAGTACTTC | CSVWGPEFSGQETQYF
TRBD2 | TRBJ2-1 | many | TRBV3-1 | TGTGCCAGCAGCCAAGAGACTAGCGGGGGGACCTACAATGAGCAGTTCTTC | CASSQETSGGTYNEQFF
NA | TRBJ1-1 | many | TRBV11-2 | TGTGCCAGCAGTCGGAGGATGAACACTGAAGTTTTCTTT | CASSRRMNTEVFF
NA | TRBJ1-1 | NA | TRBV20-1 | TGCAGTGCTACTCCCGAGAACACTGAAGCTTTCTTT | CSATPENTEAFF
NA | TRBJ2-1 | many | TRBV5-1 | TGCGCCAGCAGCGTCGATAGCTCCTACAATGAGCAGTTCTTC | CASSVDSSYNEQFF
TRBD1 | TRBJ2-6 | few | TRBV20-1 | TGCAGTGCTAGAACCCCGGACAGGGCCTTCGTCTCTGGGGCCAACGTCCTGACTTTC | CSARTPDRAFVSGANVLTF
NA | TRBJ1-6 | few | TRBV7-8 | TGTGCCAGCAGCTTAGATGGTAATTCACCCCTCCACTTT | CASSLDGNSPLHF
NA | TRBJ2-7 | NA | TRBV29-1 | TGCAGCGTGGCGGGACATCGCTCCTACGAGCAGTACTTC | CSVAGHRSYEQYF
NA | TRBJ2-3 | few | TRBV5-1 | TGCGCCAGCAGCTTGGGACTAGGTACAGATACGCAGTATTTT | CASSLGLGTDTQYF
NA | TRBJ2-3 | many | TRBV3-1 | TGTGCCAGCAGCCTCACACCCTCGCGCACAGATACGCAGTATTTT | CASSLTPSRTDTQYF
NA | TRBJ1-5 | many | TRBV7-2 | TGTGCCAGCAGCTTAACCCGGACAGTTGAGCCCCAGCATTTT | CASSLTRTVEPQHF
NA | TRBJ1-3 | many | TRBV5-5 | TGTGCCAGCAGCTTGTCCGGACTTTCATCTGAAAACACCATATATTTT | CASSLSGLSSENTIYF
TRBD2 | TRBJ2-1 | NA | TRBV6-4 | TGTGCCAGCAGTGACTCAGCGGGGGGTTACAATGAGCAGTTCTTC | CASSDSAGGYNEQFF
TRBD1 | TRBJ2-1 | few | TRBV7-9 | TGTGCCAGCCCGATGGGGGACAGGGCGGACAATGAGCAGTTCTTC | CASPMGDRADNEQFF
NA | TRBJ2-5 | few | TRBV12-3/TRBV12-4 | TGTGCCAGCAGTTTAGGGGAGGGACAGCAAGAGACCCAGTACTTC | CASSLGEGQQETQYF
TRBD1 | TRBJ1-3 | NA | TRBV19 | TGTGCCAGTAGTTCTACAGGGGCCGGAAACACCATATATTTT | CASSSTGAGNTIYF
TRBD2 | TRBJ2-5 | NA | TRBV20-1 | TGCAGTGCCCCTCGGGCTAGCGGGGGGACGGTGGAGACCCAGTACTTC | CSAPRASGGTVETQYF
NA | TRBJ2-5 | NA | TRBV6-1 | TGTGCCAGCAGTGAAATCCGGGTGAAAGAGACCCAGTACTTC | CASSEIRVKETQYF
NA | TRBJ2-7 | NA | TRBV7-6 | TGTGCCAGCAGCATTGGGGGCGGCGGGAACGAGCAGTACTTC | CASSIGGGGNEQYF
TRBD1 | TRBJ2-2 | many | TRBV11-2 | TGTGCCAGCAGCTTATCTGGTTGGGGACAGATTGGCACCGGGGAGCTGTTTTTT | CASSLSGWGQIGTGELFF
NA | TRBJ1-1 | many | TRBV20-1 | TGCAGTGCCACAGAGACAGGAAGAAACACTGAAGCTTTCTTT | CSATETGRNTEAFF
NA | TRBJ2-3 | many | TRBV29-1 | TGCAGCGTTGAGGACGGGGCAGATACGCAGTATTTT | CSVEDGADTQYF
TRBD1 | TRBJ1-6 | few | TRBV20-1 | TGCAGTGCTAGTCCCAGGGGGCGAAATTCACCCCTCCACTTT | CSASPRGRNSPLHF
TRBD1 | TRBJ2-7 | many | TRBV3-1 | TGTGCCAGCAGCTATGGACAGGACCTCTACGAGCAGTACTTC | CASSYGQDLYEQYF
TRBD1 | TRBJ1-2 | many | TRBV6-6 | TGTGCCAGCAGTGACGCCCCAGGGGGCAACTATGGCTACACCTTC | CASSDAPGGNYGYTF
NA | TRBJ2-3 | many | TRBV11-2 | TGTGCCAGCAGCTTTTCCGGGACTTCAATCACAGATACGCAGTATTTT | CASSFSGTSITDTQYF
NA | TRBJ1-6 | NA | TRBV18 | TGTGCCAGCTCACTCGCATCAGGCACCGGGGGAGACTCACCCCTCCACTTT | CASSLASGTGGDSPLHF
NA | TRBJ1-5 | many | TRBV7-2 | TGTGCCAGCAGTACCCTCTTTGGGAAATCGCAGCCCCAGCATTTT | CASSTLFGKSQPQHF
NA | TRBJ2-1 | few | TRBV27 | TGTGCCAGCAGTTTCCCGTCCGCTACCGGGGCAAGTGAGCAGTTCTTC | CASSFPSATGASEQFF
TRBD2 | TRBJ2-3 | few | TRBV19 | TGTGCCAGTAGTATTGGTAGCGGGCCTAGCACAGATACGCAGTATTTT | CASSIGSGPSTDTQYF
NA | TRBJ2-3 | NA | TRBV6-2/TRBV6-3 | TGTGCCAGCAGGGAGGTAGCGGCAGATACGCAGTATTTT | CASREVAADTQYF
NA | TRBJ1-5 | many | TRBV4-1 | TGCGCCAGCAGCCAAGGGGATCAGCCCCAGCATTTT | CASSQGDQPQHF
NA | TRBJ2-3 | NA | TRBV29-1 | TGCAGCGTTGTCCCCCCGGACAGCACAGATACGCAGTATTTT | CSVVPPDSTDTQYF
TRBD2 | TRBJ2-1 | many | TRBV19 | TGTGCCAGTAGTACGGTAGCGGGGCATGAGCAGTTCTTC | CASSTVAGHEQFF
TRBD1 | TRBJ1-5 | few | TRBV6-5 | TGTGCCAGCAGGACAGGGCCCGATCAGCCCCAGCATTTT | CASRTGPDQPQHF
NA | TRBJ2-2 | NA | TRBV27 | TGTGCCAGCAGTTTATCTGGGACCGGGGAGCTGTTTTTT | CASSLSGTGELFF
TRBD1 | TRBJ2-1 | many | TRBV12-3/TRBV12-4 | TGTGCCAGCAGTTTAGCTCGAAGGACAGGGGTCTCCTACAATGAGCAGTTCTTC | CASSLARRTGVSYNEQFF
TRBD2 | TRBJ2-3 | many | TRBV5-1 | TGCGCCAGCAGCCCCGGGACTAGCCTAGGGGCAGATACGCAGTATTTT | CASSPGTSLGADTQYF